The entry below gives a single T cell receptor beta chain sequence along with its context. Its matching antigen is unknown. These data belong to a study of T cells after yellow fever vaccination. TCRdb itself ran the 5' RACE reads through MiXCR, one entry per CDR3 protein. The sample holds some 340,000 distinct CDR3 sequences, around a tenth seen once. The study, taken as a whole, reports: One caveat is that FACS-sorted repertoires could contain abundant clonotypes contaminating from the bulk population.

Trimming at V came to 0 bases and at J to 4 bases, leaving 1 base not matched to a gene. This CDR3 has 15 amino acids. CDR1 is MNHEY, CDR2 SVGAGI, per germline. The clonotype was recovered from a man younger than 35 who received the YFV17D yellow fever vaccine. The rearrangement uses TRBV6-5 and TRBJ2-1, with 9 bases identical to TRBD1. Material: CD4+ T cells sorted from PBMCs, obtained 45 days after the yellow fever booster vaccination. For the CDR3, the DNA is TGTGCCAGCAGTTACTCGGGACAGGGATACAATGAGCAGTTCTTC. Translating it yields CASSYSGQGYNEQFF.